These 9 T cell receptor beta chains originate from one sample sequenced in a study of post-analysis software for immune sequencing data. Study-wide findings and caveats: Relative to controls, patients had about five TRBV segments at higher frequency, with TRBV5-6, TRBV5-1 and TRBV20-1 among these.

cDNA libraries for TCR beta contained unique molecular identifiers. Each CDR3 protein gets one entry after TCRdb re-called the PCR reads with MiXCR. The table has about 540,000 distinct CDR3 sequences, 30% to 40% seen once. These receptors have no identified antigens. Sample: blood. The origin of the receptors is a girl under 18 with multiple sclerosis.

CDR3 nucleotides: TGCGCCAGCAGCTTGGGGTTTTTGCCAGGGGGTCCCACAGATACGCAGTATTTT. Protein: CASSLGFLPGGPTDTQYF. The chain uses TRBV5-1 and TRBJ2-3; TRBD1 matches at 7 bases. Looked up from germline, CDR1 is SGHRS and CDR2 is YFSETQ. The length of the CDR3 is 18 residues. Trimming cost V 0 bases and J 2 bases; bases outside gene matches: 12.

CDR3 bases: TGCAGTGCTTTACTAGCGGGGGGGCTCCGGGAGCAGTTCTTC. This translates into CSALLAGGLREQFF. The chain uses TRBV20-1 and TRBJ2-1; TRBD2 aligns across 13 bases. Germline CDR1 DFQATT, CDR2 SNEGSKA (reference sequence). The CDR3 has 14 amino acids. V dropped 5 bases and J dropped 10; count of bases not matched to a gene: 8.

J is TRBJ1-6 and V is TRBV6-6, with TRBD1 identical over 7 bases. The CDR3 covers 17 residues. Germline CDR1 MNHNY, CDR2 SVGAGI (reference sequence). The ends lost 3 bases at V and 1 base at J; junction bases unmatched: 6. The CDR3 spells CASSYDRVGSYNSPLHF. CDR3 in DNA: TGTGCCAGCAGTTATGACAGGGTTGGGTCCTATAATTCACCCCTCCACTTT.

The rearrangement joins TRBV20-1 to TRBJ1-5; 9 bases fit TRBD1. This CDR3 contains 15 residues. The ends lost 2 bases at V and 3 bases at J; junction bases unmatched: 5. Germline lookup yields CDR1 DFQATT and CDR2 SNEGSKA (reference sequence). The CDR3 DNA follows: TGCAGTGCTAGACCAGGACAGGGGCCCAATCAGCCCCAGCATTTT. Its protein is CSARPGQGPNQPQHF.

A few counts support this clonotype. The chain uses TRBV9 and TRBJ2-1, with TRBD2 matching over 9 bases. Germline assignment: CDR1 SGDLS and CDR2 YYNGEE. After removal of 0 bases from V and 8 bases from J, the junction contained 6 bases not matched to a gene. This CDR3 has 15 amino acids. The CDR3 sequence: CASSVVAGGHYEQFF. CDR3 DNA: TGTGCCAGCAGCGTAGTGGCGGGGGGGCACTATGAGCAGTTCTTC. The entire variable domain, with the rest obtained from reference TRBV9 and TRBJ2-1, is as follows: DSGVTQTPKHLITATGQRVTLRCSPRSGDLSVYWYQQSLDQGLQFLIQYYNGEERAKGNILERFSAQQFPDLHSELNLSSLELGDSALYFCASSVVAGGHYEQFFGPGTRLTVL.

The V call is TRBV7-2, the J call TRBJ1-2; possibly TRBD1 for D (5 bases). The ends were cut back, 5 bases at V and 2 bases at J, with 15 bases in the middle. This CDR3 spans 15 amino acids. The germline CDR1 and CDR2 sequences are SGHTA and FQGNSA. The CDR3 region has the DNA TGTGCCAGCAGCCCACAGTCGGGGGGGAACTATGGCTACACCTTC. Its protein is CASSPQSGGNYGYTF.

This chain joins TRBV9 and TRBJ2-7; TRBD2 matches at 8 bases. Germline assignment: CDR1 SGDLS and CDR2 YYNGEE. The CDR3 loop spans 14 amino acids. V was clipped by 2 bases and J by 0 bases; unmatched bases: 1. The CDR3 protein is CASSVSGASYEQYF. CDR3 DNA: TGTGCCAGCAGCGTTAGCGGGGCCTCCTACGAGCAGTACTTC.

In its sample, this clonotype was seen a few times. The chain carries TRBV3-1 and TRBJ1-2, with unresolved D. CDR1 is LGHDT, CDR2 YNNKEL, per germline (reference sequence). The V gene lost 6 bases and the J gene lost 7 bases, with 24 bases spanning the gap. CDR3 length: 16 amino acids. The CDR3 DNA sequence: TGTGCCAGCAGAAAGGCTAGGACGCGTCAAACTGGTGGCTACACCTTC. Protein product: CASRKARTRQTGGYTF.

The V and J genes are TRBV7-2 and TRBJ2-3; the D gene is possibly TRBD2 (5 bases). Deletions cut 2 bases from V and 0 bases from J, with 18 bases between. This CDR3 contains 18 residues. Per germline, CDR1 SGHTA and CDR2 FQGNSA. The CDR3, as DNA: TGTGCCAGCAGCTTATCGTTGCTAGCCAGCTTGAGCACAGATACGCAGTATTTT. It specifies CASSLSLLASLSTDTQYF. Filled out from reference TRBV7-2 and TRBJ2-3, the complete variable domain reads GAGVSQSPSNKVTEKGKDVELRCDPISGHTALYWYRQSLGQGLEFLIYFQGNSAPDKSGLPSDRFSAERTGGSVSTLTIQRTQQEDSAVYLCASSLSLLASLSTDTQYFGPGTRLTVL.